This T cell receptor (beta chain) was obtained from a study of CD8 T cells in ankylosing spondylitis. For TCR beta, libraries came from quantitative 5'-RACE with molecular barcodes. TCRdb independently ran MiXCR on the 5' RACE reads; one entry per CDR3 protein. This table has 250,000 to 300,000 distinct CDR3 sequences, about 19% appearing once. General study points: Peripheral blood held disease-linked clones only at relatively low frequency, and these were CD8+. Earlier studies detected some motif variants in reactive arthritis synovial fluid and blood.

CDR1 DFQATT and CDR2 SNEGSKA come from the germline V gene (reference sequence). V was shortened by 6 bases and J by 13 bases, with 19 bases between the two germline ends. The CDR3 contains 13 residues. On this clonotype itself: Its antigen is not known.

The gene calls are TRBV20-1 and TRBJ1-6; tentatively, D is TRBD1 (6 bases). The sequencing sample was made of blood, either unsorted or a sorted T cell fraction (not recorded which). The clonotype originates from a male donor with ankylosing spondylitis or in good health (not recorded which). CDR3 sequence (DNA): TGCAGTGCCCAGACCGGACAGTCGGGGCCCCTCCACTTT. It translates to CSAQTGQSGPLHF.